These 24 T cell receptor beta chains came from one sample sequenced in a study of shared clonotypes between healthy human individuals. The assay was immunoSEQ multiplex PCR, and TCRdb's table has in-frame clones only and misses some. The profile shows 1.5 million to 1.9 million clones, 95% to 99% of them singletons. Specimen: naive CD4+ T cells sorted from blood. Subset meaning: CD45RA+ positively selected. These receptors originate from a man aged 25 to 45 in good health.

The chain has TRBV9 and TRBJ1-1; 7 bases fit TRBD1. CDR3 length: 16 amino acids. CDR1 SGDLS and CDR2 YYNGEE come from the germline V gene. The V gene end was trimmed by 0 bases and the J gene end by 0 bases; junction bases not matched to a gene: 5. The CDR3 loop is CASSVEGQRLNTEAFF. CDR3 coding DNA: TGTGCCAGCAGCGTAGAGGGACAGAGATTGAACACTGAAGCTTTCTTT.

The chain is built from TRBV14 and TRBJ2-7, with a weak D call TRBD1 (6 bases). The germline CDR1 and CDR2 sequences are SGHDN and FVKESK. V dropped 1 base and J dropped 2 bases, with 12 bases sitting between them. The CDR3 consists of 15 residues. Written as DNA, the CDR3 is TGTGCCAGCAGCCAAGCTCGCCAGGGGCCCTACGAGCAGTACTTC. This codes for CASSQARQGPYEQYF. The variable domain in full, completed from reference TRBV14 and TRBJ2-7, reads EAGVTQFPSHSVIEKGQTVTLRCDPISGHDNLYWYRRVMGKEIKFLLHFVKESKQDESGMPNNRFLAERTGGTYSTLKVQPAELEDSGVYFCASSQARQGPYEQYFGPGTRLTVT.

Concerning this clone: Sequence at one end of the junction differs from germline and may be a read error. V usage is TRBV6-1 and J usage is TRBJ2-3; D is undetermined. CDR1 is MNHNS, CDR2 SASEGT, per germline. The CDR3 is 10 amino acids. The CDR3 spells CASIEDTQYF. CDR3 coding DNA: TGTGCCAGCATTGAAGATACGCAGTATTTT.

The rearrangement uses TRBV4-3 and TRBJ2-7, with D unclear. This CDR3 region has 13 residues. The germline V gene has CDR1 LGHNA and CDR2 YSLEER. With 1 base removed from V and 4 bases from J, the gap between germline ends came to 8 bases. The chain's CDR3 is CASSQGVSYEQYF. In DNA form, the CDR3 reads TGCGCCAGCAGCCAAGGGGTCTCTTACGAGCAGTACTTC.

The chain carries TRBV7-9 and TRBJ2-7, with D tentatively TRBD2 (6 bases). Germline-derived CDR1 and CDR2 are SEHNR and FQNEAQ (reference sequence). The CDR3 contains 14 residues. Trimming removed 10 bases from V and 3 bases from J, with 19 bases in between. The DNA of the CDR3 is TGTGCCACCTCCCGGAGGGGTTTTGGCTACGAGCAGTACTTC. This encodes CATSRRGFGYEQYF.

In this sample, this clone turned up once. J is TRBJ2-7 and V is TRBV27; tentatively, D is TRBD2 (6 bases). The CDR3 runs 17 residues. The V and J ends lost 2 bases and 2 bases respectively, with 19 bases between them. Germline values: CDR1 MNHEY, CDR2 SMNVEV (reference sequence). DNA for the CDR3: TGTGCCAGCAGTTTACGATTCCGGGGCGGGGAGACCTACGAGCAGTACTTC. It encodes CASSLRFRGGETYEQYF.

The CDR3 sequence: CASSLVGGNEAFF. CDR3 bases: TGCGCCAGCAGCTTGGTAGGCGGTAATGAAGCTTTCTTT. The chain links TRBV5-1 to TRBJ1-1; unclear D gene. Germline CDR1 and CDR2: SGHRS and YFSETQ. The CDR3 has 13 residues. Between the trimmed V and J ends, which lost 0 bases and 7 bases, there was a span of 10 bases.

Concerning this clone itself: Other DNA sequences in the sample encode the same CDR3. This chain connects TRBV28 to TRBJ2-7, with TRBD1 identical over 7 bases. Germline V gene data show CDR1 as MDHEN and CDR2 as SYDVKM. This CDR3 is 13 amino acids long. J gave up 0 bases and V 5 bases, and 1 base lay outside the gene matches. The CDR3 region has the DNA TGTGCCAGCAGTCGGACAGGCTCCTACGAGCAGTACTTC. It yields the protein CASSRTGSYEQYF. The variable domain in full, with the rest retrieved from reference TRBV28 and TRBJ2-7, is DVKVTQSSRYLVKRTGEKVFLECVQDMDHENMFWYRQDPGLGLRLIYFSYDVKMKEKGDIPEGYSVSREKKERFSLILESASTNQTSMYLCASSRTGSYEQYFGPGTRLTVT.

The chain has TRBV6-6 and TRBJ1-2, with unresolved D. CDR3 size: 12 residues. CDR1 and CDR2 from the germline V gene are MNHNY and SVGAGI (reference sequence). Trimming left V 6 bases short and J 8 bases short, with 13 bases between. The CDR3 region has the DNA TGTGCCAGCAGCCCGACGGAGGGAGGCTACACCTTC. Protein: CASSPTEGGYTF.

This rearrangement joins TRBV6-1 to TRBJ1-1, with 8 nucleotides matching TRBD1. The V gene's germline CDR1 is MNHNS and CDR2 SASEGT. V trimming: 6 bases; J trimming: 6 bases; junction bases outside the gene matches: 6. This CDR3 has 13 amino acids. The CDR3 DNA follows: TGTGCCAGCAGCCAGGACAGGGTCCCTGAAGCTTTCTTT. Translated: CASSQDRVPEAFF.

A remark on this clone: Sequence at one end of the junction differs from germline and may be a read error. This chain connects TRBV5-4 to TRBJ2-1; 13 nucleotides line up with TRBD2. The CDR3 spans 16 residues. The V gene's germline CDR1 is SGHNT and CDR2 YYREEE (reference sequence). In DNA, the CDR3 is TGTGCCAGCACCTTGACTAGCGGGAGGTCCTACAATGAGCAGTTCTTC. It encodes CASTLTSGRSYNEQFF.

The rearrangement links TRBV9 to TRBJ2-5; the D is unclear. From germline, CDR1 is SGDLS and CDR2 YYNGEE. Between the trimmed V and J ends, which lost 2 bases and 5 bases, there was a span of 10 bases. The CDR3 totals 13 residues. CDR3 bases: TGTGCCAGCAGCGTTGACCCTCAGGAGACCCAGTACTTC. This translates into CASSVDPQETQYF.

The J gene is TRBJ1-4, the V gene TRBV5-6; no reliable D call. V was pared by 0 bases and J by 10 bases, with 19 bases between. CDR3 length: 16 residues. Germline CDR1 and CDR2: SGHDT and YYEEEE. The chain's CDR3 is CASSLGSDRLEIKLFF. CDR3 nucleotides: TGTGCCAGCAGCTTGGGGTCGGACCGGCTTGAGATAAAACTGTTTTTT.

The chain uses TRBV28 and TRBJ1-1; no reliable D call. This CDR3 is built from 14 residues. The V gene lost 3 bases and the J gene lost 4 bases, with 12 bases spanning the gap. Germline lookup yields CDR1 MDHEN and CDR2 SYDVKM. The CDR3 nucleotides read TGTGCCAGCAGTTTTCTGGGGTACGGCACTGAAGCTTTCTTT. Translating it yields CASSFLGYGTEAFF.

In its sample, this clone was seen once. The chain links TRBV5-1 to TRBJ2-1, with D uncertain. From germline, CDR1 is SGHRS and CDR2 YFSETQ. This CDR3 has 14 amino acids. The V gene lost 0 bases and the J gene lost 2 bases, with 6 bases spanning the gap. CDR3: CASSLGNTYNEQFF. The CDR3 nucleotides read TGCGCCAGCAGCTTGGGGAATACCTACAATGAGCAGTTCTTC.

Comments on this clone: Other DNA sequences in this sample translate to the same CDR3. The genes are TRBV5-4 and TRBJ2-3; no definite D call. The germline V gene has CDR1 SGHNT and CDR2 YYREEE (reference sequence). The CDR3 has 14 amino acids. Between the trimmed V and J ends, which lost 0 bases and 1 base, there was a span of 6 bases. The CDR3 reads CASSLGGGTDTQYF. CDR3 sequence (DNA): TGTGCCAGCAGCTTGGGGGGTGGCACAGATACGCAGTATTTT. Combining the CDR3 with reference TRBV5-4 and TRBJ2-3 gives the whole variable domain ETGVTQSPTHLIKTRGQQVTLRCSSQSGHNTVSWYQQALGQGPQFIFQYYREEENGRGNFPPRFSGLQFPNYSSELNVNALELDDSALYLCASSLGGGTDTQYFGPGTRLTVL.

This chain uses TRBV28 with TRBJ1-2; D ambiguous. Deletions cut 3 bases from V and 8 bases from J, with 10 bases between. This CDR3 has 12 residues. The germline V gene encodes CDR1 MDHEN and CDR2 SYDVKM. The CDR3 coding sequence is TGTGCCAGCAGTTTTGCGGGTGCAGGCTACACCTTC. Its protein product is CASSFAGAGYTF.

This chain joins TRBV5-5 and TRBJ2-1; TRBD2 agrees at 9 bases. CDR1 and CDR2 (germline): SGHKS, YYEKEE (reference sequence). V lost 4 bases to trimming and J lost 3 bases; unmatched junction nucleotides: 5. The CDR3 spans 15 residues. The CDR3 reads CASSLAGLVYNEQFF. The CDR3, as DNA: TGTGCCAGCAGCCTAGCGGGACTGGTCTACAATGAGCAGTTCTTC.

This chain joins TRBV10-1 and TRBJ2-7; D is undetermined. Germline V gene data show CDR1 as WNHNN and CDR2 as SYGVQD (reference sequence). The CDR3 length is 13 residues. Trimming removed 4 bases at V and 1 base at J, with 8 bases between. CDR3: CASSVADSYEQYF. In nucleotides, the CDR3 is TGCGCCAGCAGTGTTGCCGATTCCTACGAGCAGTACTTC.

V is TRBV2 and J is TRBJ2-2; TRBD1 matches 9 bases. This CDR3 has 14 residues. The germline V gene encodes CDR1 SNHLY and CDR2 FYNNEI. V lost 6 bases and J lost 4; bases outside the gene matches: 3. CDR3 sequence: CASSGTGITGELFF. Written as DNA, the CDR3 is TGTGCCAGCAGCGGGACAGGGATCACCGGGGAGCTGTTTTTT.

The rearrangement uses TRBV5-4 and TRBJ1-2; maybe TRBD1 (5 bases). Germline CDR1 is SGHNT and CDR2 is YYREEE (reference sequence). This CDR3 is 15 amino acids long. With 0 bases removed from V and 6 bases from J, the gap between germline ends came to 15 bases. The DNA of the CDR3 is TGTGCCAGCAGCTTGGCCGGTTTGGGGGGACATGGCTACACCTTC. This encodes CASSLAGLGGHGYTF.

The rearrangement uses TRBV30 and TRBJ2-5, with a possible D match to TRBD2 (6 bases). The CDR3 is 14 amino acids. CDR1 is GTSNPN, CDR2 SVGIG, per germline (reference sequence). Trimming left V 3 bases short and J 5 bases short, with 16 bases between. Written as DNA, the CDR3 is TGTGCCTGGAGCGGTGGGAGGAGCGGGGAGACCCAGTACTTC. This gives the protein CAWSGGRSGETQYF. Complete variable domain (other parts from reference TRBV30 and TRBJ2-5): SQTIHQWPATLVQPVGSPLSLECTVEGTSNPNLYWYRQAAGRGLQLLFYSVGIGQISSEVPQNLSASRPQDRQFILSSKKLLLSDSGFYLCAWSGGRSGETQYFGPGTRLLVL.

This clone showed up just once. This sequence joins TRBV29-1 and TRBJ2-1, with 13 bases matching TRBD2. The CDR3 has 15 amino acids. The junction had 4 bases not matched to a gene; V was cut back by 6 bases and J by 2 bases. Germline V gene lookup returns CDR1 SQVTM and CDR2 ANQGSEA. The CDR3 sequence is CSVYGLAGAYNEQFF. The CDR3 bases are TGCAGCGTCTACGGACTAGCGGGAGCCTACAATGAGCAGTTCTTC.

The chain links TRBV18 to TRBJ2-5, with TRBD2 matching 10 bases. The junction had 11 bases not matched to a gene; V was cut back by 5 bases and J by 5 bases. The germline V gene encodes CDR1 KGHSH and CDR2 LQKENI. The CDR3 is made up of 16 amino acids. CDR3 sequence reads: CASSSASGSFRETQYF. CDR3 bases: TGTGCCAGCTCATCGGCTAGCGGGAGTTTTCGGGAGACCCAGTACTTC.